This TCR beta chain is from a study of memory CD4+ T cells and cytomegalovirus serostatus. Single viable CD3+CD4+CD8-CD45RO+ cells were sorted as the memory CD4+ T cells. Donors' CMV status reflects serum IgG against pp150, pp28, p38, p52. The V and J ends lost 3 bases and 2 bases, in that order; junction bases with no gene match: 8. The CDR3 has 15 amino acids. The germline V gene encodes CDR1 GTSNPN and CDR2 SVGIG (reference sequence). Authors' data handling: Out-of-frame sequences were removed, leaving a few million distinct TCRbeta sequences. TCRdb's table, derived via immunoSEQ multiplex PCR, lists solely in-frame clones and lacks some. The V and J calls and clone size were taken over from that table, and D and trimming were inferred from the DNA. There are around 54,000 clones in the sample; 60% to 80% occur only once, and 0.67% lies in the top ten. Concerning this clone: Its antigen remains unknown.

Study outcomes and limitations: The CMV-associated TCR signature appears largely within the CD4+ memory repertoire.

The sequence derives from an adult in good health and CMV-seronegative. The sample was memory CD4+ T cells from blood. The chain couples TRBV30 to TRBJ2-7; 9 bases agree with TRBD2. CDR3 residues: CAWRGGTSSPYEQYF. In DNA form, the CDR3 reads TGTGCCTGGAGGGGCGGGACTAGCTCCCCCTACGAGCAGTACTTC.